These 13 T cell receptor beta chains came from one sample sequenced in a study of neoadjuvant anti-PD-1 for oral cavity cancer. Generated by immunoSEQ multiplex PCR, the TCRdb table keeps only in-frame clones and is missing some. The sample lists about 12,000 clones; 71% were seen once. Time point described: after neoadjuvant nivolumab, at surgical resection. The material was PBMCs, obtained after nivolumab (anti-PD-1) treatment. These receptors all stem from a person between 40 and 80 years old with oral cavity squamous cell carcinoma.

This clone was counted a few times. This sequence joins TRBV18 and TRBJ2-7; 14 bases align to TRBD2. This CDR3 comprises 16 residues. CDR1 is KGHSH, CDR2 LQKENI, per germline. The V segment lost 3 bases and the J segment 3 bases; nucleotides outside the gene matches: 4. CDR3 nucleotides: TGTGCCAGCTCACCGGGACTAGCGGGAGTTAGCTACGAGCAGTACTTC. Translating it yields CASSPGLAGVSYEQYF.

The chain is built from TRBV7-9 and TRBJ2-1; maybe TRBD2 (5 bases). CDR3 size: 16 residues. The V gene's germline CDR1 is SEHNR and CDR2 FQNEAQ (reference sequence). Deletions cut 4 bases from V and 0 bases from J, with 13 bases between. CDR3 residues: CASSSFGVSSYNEQFF. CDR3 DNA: TGTGCCAGCAGCTCCTTCGGGGTGAGCTCCTACAATGAGCAGTTCTTC.

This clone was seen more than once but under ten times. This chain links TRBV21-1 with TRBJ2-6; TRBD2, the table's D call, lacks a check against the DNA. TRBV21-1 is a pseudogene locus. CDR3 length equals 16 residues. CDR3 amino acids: CASSGGNHSGANVLTF. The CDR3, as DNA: TGTGCCAGCAGCGGGGGGAACCACTCTGGGGCCAACGTCCTGACTTTC.

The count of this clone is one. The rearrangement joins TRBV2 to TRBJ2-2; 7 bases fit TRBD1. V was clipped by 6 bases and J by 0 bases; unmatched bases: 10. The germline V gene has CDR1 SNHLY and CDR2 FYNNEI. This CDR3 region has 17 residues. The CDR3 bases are TGTGCCAGCAGATTCCACCCGGGACAGCCGAACACCGGGGAGCTGTTTTTT. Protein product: CASRFHPGQPNTGELFF.

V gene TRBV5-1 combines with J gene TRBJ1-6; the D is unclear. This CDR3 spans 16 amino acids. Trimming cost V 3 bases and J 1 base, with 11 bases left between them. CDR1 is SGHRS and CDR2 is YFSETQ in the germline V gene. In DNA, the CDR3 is TGCGCCAGCAGCTACACTGGGGTTTCCTATAATTCACCCCTCCACTTT. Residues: CASSYTGVSYNSPLHF.

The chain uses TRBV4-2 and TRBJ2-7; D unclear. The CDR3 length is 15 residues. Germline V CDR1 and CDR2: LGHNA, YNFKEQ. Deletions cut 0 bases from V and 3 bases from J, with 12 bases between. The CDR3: CASSQDRGSLYEQYF. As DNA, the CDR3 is TGTGCCAGCAGCCAAGATCGAGGTAGCCTCTACGAGCAGTACTTC.

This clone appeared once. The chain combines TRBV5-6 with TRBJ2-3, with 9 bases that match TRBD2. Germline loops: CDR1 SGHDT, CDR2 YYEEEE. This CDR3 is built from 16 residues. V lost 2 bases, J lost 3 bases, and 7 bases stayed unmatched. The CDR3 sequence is CASSLSAGGGTDTQYF. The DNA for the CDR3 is TGTGCCAGCAGCTTATCTGCGGGAGGGGGGACAGATACGCAGTATTTT.

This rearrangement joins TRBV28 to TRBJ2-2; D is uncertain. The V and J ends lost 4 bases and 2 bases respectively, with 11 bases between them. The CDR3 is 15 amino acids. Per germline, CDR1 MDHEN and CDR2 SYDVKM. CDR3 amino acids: CASSSPWANTGELFF. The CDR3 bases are TGTGCCAGCAGTTCCCCGTGGGCTAACACCGGGGAGCTGTTTTTT.

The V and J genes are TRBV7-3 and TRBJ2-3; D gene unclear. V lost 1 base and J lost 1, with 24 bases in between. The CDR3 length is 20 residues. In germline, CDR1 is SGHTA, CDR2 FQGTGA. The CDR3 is CASSLRGSVLWGRGTDTQYF. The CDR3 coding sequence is TGTGCCAGCAGCTTAAGAGGTTCGGTTTTATGGGGTCGGGGCACAGATACGCAGTATTTT.

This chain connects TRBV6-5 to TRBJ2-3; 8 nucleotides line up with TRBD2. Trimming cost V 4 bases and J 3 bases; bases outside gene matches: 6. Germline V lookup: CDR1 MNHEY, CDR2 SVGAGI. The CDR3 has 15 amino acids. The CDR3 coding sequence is TGTGCCAGCAGTTCGGCAGCGGGAGTGACAGATACGCAGTATTTT. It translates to CASSSAAGVTDTQYF.

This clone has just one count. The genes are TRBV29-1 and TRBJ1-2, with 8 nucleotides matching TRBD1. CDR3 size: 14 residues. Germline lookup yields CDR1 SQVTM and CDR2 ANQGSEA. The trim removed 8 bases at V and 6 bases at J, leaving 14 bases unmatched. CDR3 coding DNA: TGCAGCTCAACCTTGGCAGGGGGCGAACATGGCTACACCTTC. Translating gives CSSTLAGGEHGYTF. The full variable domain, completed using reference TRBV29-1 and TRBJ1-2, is SAVISQKPSRDICQRGTSLTIQCQVDSQVTMMFWYRQQPGQSLTLIATANQGSEATYESGFVIDKFPISRPNLTFSTLTVSNMSPEDSSIYLCSSTLAGGEHGYTFGSGTRLTVV.

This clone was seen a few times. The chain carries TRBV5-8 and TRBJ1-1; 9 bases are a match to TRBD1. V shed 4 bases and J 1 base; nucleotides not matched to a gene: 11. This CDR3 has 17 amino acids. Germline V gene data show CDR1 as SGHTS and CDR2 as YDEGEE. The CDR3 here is CASSEKTGGAGNTEAFF. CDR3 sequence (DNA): TGTGCCAGCAGCGAGAAAACAGGGGGCGCGGGGAACACTGAAGCTTTCTTT.

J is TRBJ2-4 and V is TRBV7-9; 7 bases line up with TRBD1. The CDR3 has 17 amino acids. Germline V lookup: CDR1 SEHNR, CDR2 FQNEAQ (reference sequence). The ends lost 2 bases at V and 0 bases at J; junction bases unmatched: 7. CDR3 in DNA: TGTGCCAGCAGCTTATTGGCAGGGGGATTAGCCAAAAACATTCAGTACTTC. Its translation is CASSLLAGGLAKNIQYF.